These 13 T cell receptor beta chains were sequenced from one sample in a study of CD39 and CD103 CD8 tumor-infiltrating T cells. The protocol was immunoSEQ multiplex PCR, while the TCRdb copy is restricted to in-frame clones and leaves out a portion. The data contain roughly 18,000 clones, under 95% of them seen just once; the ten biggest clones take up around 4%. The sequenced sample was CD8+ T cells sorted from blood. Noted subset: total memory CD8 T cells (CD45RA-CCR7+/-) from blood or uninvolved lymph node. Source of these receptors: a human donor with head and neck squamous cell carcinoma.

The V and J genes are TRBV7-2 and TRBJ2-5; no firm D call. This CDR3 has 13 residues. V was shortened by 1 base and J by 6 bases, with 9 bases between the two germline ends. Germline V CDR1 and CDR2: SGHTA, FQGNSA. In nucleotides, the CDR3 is TGTGCCAGCAGCTTAGGTTCTCAGCAGACCCAGTACTTC. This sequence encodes CASSLGSQQTQYF.

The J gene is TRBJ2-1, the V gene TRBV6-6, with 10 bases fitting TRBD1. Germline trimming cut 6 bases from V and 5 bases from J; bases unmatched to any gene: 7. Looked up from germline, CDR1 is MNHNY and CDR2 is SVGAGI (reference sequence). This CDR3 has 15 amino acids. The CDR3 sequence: CASRLTGGSHNEQFF. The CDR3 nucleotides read TGTGCCAGCAGGCTGACAGGGGGCAGCCACAATGAGCAGTTCTTC.

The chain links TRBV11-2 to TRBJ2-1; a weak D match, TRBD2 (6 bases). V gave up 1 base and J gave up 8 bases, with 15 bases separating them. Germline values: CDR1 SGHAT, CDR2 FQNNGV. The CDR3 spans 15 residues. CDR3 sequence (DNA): TGTGCCAGCAGCTTAGCCGGGCGGGGTGTAGATGAGCAGTTCTTC. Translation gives CASSLAGRGVDEQFF. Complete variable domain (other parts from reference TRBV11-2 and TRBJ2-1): EAGVAQSPRYKIIEKRQSVAFWCNPISGHATLYWYQQILGQGPKLLIQFQNNGVVDDSQLPKDRFSAERLKGVDSTLKIQPAKLEDSAVYLCASSLAGRGVDEQFFGPGTRLTVL.

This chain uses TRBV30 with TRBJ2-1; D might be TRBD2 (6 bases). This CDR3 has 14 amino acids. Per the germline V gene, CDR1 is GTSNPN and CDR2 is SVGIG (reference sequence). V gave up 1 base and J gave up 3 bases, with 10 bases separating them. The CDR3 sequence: CAWSGGAYYNEQFF. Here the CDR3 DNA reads TGTGCCTGGAGTGGCGGGGCCTACTACAATGAGCAGTTCTTC. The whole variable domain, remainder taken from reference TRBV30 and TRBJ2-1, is SQTIHQWPATLVQPVGSPLSLECTVEGTSNPNLYWYRQAAGRGLQLLFYSVGIGQISSEVPQNLSASRPQDRQFILSSKKLLLSDSGFYLCAWSGGAYYNEQFFGPGTRLTVL.

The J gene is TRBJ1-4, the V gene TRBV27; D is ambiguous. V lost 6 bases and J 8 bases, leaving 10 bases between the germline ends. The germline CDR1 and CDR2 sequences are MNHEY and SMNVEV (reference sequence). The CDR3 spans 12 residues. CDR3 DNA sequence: TGTGCCAGCAGGGGGTTGGACGAAAAACTGTTTTTT. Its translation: CASRGLDEKLFF.

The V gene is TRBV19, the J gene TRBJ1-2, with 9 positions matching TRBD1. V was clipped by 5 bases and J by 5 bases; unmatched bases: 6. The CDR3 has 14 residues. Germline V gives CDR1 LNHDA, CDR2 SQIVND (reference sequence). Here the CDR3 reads CASSLTGTGYGYTF. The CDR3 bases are TGTGCCAGTAGTCTTACCGGGACAGGGTATGGCTACACCTTC.

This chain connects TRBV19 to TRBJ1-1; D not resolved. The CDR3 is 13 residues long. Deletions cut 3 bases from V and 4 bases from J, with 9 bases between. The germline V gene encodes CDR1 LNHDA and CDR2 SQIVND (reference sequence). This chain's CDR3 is CASSMGFPTEAFF. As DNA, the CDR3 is TGTGCCAGTAGTATGGGTTTCCCCACTGAAGCTTTCTTT.

In DNA form, the CDR3 reads TGTGCCAGCAGCCTGTTTTTCGGGGGATCCTCGGAACTGTTTTTT. Translated: CASSLFFGGSSELFF. The chain couples TRBV7-9 to TRBJ1-4, with TRBD1 as a possible D gene (5 bases). Trimming removed 5 bases at V and 12 bases at J, with 22 bases between. Germline CDR1 and CDR2: SEHNR and FQNEAQ (reference sequence). This CDR3 has 15 residues.

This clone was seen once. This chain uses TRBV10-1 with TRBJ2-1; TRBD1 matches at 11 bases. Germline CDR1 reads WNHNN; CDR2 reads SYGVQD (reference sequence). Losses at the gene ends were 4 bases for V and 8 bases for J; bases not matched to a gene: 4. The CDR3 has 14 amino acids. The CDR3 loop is CASSADRGPYEQFF. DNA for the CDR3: TGCGCCAGCAGTGCGGACAGGGGGCCCTATGAGCAGTTCTTC.

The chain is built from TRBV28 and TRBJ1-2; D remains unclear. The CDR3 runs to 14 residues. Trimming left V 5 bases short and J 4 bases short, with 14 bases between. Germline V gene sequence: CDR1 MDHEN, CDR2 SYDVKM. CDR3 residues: CASSPGVLIYGYTF. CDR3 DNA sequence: TGTGCCAGCAGTCCCGGGGTCTTGATCTATGGCTACACCTTC.

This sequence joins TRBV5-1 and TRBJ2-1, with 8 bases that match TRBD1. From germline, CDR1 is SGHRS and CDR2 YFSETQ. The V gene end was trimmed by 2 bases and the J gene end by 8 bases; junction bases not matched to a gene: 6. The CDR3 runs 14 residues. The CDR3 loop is CASSFFGQGDEQFF. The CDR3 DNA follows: TGCGCCAGCAGCTTCTTCGGACAGGGCGATGAGCAGTTCTTC. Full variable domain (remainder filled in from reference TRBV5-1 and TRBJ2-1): KAGVTQTPRYLIKTRGQQVTLSCSPISGHRSVSWYQQTPGQGLQFLFEYFSETQRNKGNFPGRFSGRQFSNSRSEMNVSTLELGDSALYLCASSFFGQGDEQFFGPGTRLTVL.

Here the CDR3 reads CASSQVQGSSYGYTF. CDR3 sequence (DNA): TGCGCCAGCAGCCAAGTTCAGGGCTCCAGCTATGGCTACACCTTC. The chain couples TRBV4-1 to TRBJ1-2, with D perhaps matching TRBD1 (5 bases). Trimming shortened V by 1 base and J by 4 bases, and 13 bases separated the two germline ends. The germline V gene has CDR1 MGHRA and CDR2 YSYEKL. The CDR3 covers 15 residues.

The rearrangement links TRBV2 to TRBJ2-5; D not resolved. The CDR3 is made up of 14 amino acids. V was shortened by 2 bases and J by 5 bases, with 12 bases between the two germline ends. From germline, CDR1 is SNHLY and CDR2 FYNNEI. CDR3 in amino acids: CASSEYPTVETQYF. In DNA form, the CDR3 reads TGTGCCAGCAGTGAATACCCCACGGTGGAGACCCAGTACTTC.